Below are 8 T cell receptor beta chains sequenced from a single sample in a study of T cells in Graves' hyperthyroidism and ophthalmopathy. The CDR3 regions of TCR beta were amplified from RNA transcripts. The study used the HTBI primer set for a first-round RT-PCR of the TCR CDR3. TCRdb processed the multiplex PCR reads anew with MiXCR; each CDR3 protein has one entry. The data show fewer than 450,000 distinct CDR3 sequences, around 15% seen once. Sequenced: blood. These TCRs come from a man aged 50 to 59 with Graves' ophthalmopathy.

The chain couples TRBV20-1 to TRBJ2-1, with D possibly being TRBD1 (6 bases). Germline V gene data show CDR1 as DFQATT and CDR2 as SNEGSKA (reference sequence). V was shortened by 1 base and J by 2 bases, with 12 bases between the two germline ends. CDR3 length equals 15 residues. CDR3 sequence: CSARVGGLTYNEQFF. CDR3 nucleotides: TGCAGTGCTAGAGTTGGGGGCCTAACCTACAATGAGCAGTTCTTC.

Ten or more counts support this clonotype. J is TRBJ1-5 and V is TRBV12-3 or TRBV12-4; maybe TRBD1 (5 bases). The V and J ends lost 7 bases and 4 bases respectively, with 17 bases between them. This CDR3 spans 15 amino acids. The CDR3 reads CASKPHRPRNQPQHF. CDR3 coding DNA: TGTGCCAGCAAACCTCACAGGCCCCGGAATCAGCCCCAGCATTTT.

This clonotype has ten or more counts. This chain uses TRBV30 with TRBJ2-1; possible D gene TRBD2, 5 bases. Germline CDR1 is GTSNPN and CDR2 is SVGIG (reference sequence). This CDR3 spans 13 amino acids. Deletions cut 4 bases from V and 2 bases from J, with 9 bases between. CDR3 in amino acids: CAWKADPYNEQFF. The CDR3 nucleotides read TGTGCCTGGAAAGCGGATCCCTACAATGAGCAGTTCTTC.

The sample holds many counts of this clonotype. The chain links TRBV20-1 to TRBJ2-7; TRBD2 might be the D (5 bases). Trimming took off 3 bases at V and 4 bases at J, with 19 bases between the two ends. CDR1 and CDR2 (germline): DFQATT, SNEGSKA (reference sequence). This CDR3 is 15 amino acids long. The CDR3 spells CSASNPGGSAYEQYF. The CDR3 nucleotides are TGCAGTGCTAGTAATCCTGGTGGGAGTGCATACGAGCAGTACTTC.

The table lists this clonotype with many counts. The chain joins TRBV10-3 to TRBJ2-2, with 8 bases identical to TRBD2. There are 13 residues in the CDR3. With V trimmed by 7 bases and J by 6 bases, 4 bases remained unmatched. Germline assignment: CDR1 ENHRY and CDR2 SYGVKD. In DNA form, the CDR3 reads TGTGCCATCACCGGGAGGGCCGCCGGGGAGCTGTTTTTT. Translation gives CAITGRAAGELFF.

This clonotype occurred many times. This chain joins TRBV30 and TRBJ2-5; weak D call: TRBD2 (6 bases). CDR3 size: 13 residues. V lost 1 base and J 6 bases, leaving 12 bases between the germline ends. Germline V CDR1 and CDR2: GTSNPN, SVGIG (reference sequence). The CDR3 coding sequence is TGTGCCTGGAGTGGGACGGGAGTGAAGACCCAGTACTTC. It yields the protein CAWSGTGVKTQYF.

This clonotype was seen many times. The rearrangement joins TRBV7-9 to TRBJ1-1; TRBD1 is a possible D gene (5 bases). The V and J ends lost 3 bases and 1 base respectively, with 15 bases between them. The germline V gene encodes CDR1 SEHNR and CDR2 FQNEAQ (reference sequence). The CDR3 consists of 16 residues. The CDR3 nucleotides are TGTGCCAGCAGCTTTACCCCCGGGCAGGGGAACACTGAAGCTTTCTTT. Its translation: CASSFTPGQGNTEAFF.

This clonotype was seen a few times. V gene TRBV29-1 combines with J gene TRBJ1-5; 7 nucleotides match TRBD1. Germline CDR1 SQVTM, CDR2 ANQGSEA. CDR3 length: 13 amino acids. V shed 4 bases and J 6 bases; nucleotides not matched to a gene: 6. The CDR3 spells CSVAQGGGQPQHF. CDR3 bases: TGCAGCGTTGCTCAGGGGGGCGGTCAGCCCCAGCATTTT.